What follows are 20 T cell receptor beta chains derived from one specimen sequenced in a study of CD8 T cells in ankylosing spondylitis. TCRdb independently ran MiXCR on the 5' RACE reads; one entry per CDR3 protein. The sample records a few hundred thousand distinct CDR3 sequences, 18% being singletons. The sample comprised blood, either unsorted or a sorted T cell fraction (not recorded which). The receptors originated from a male donor with ankylosing spondylitis or in good health (not recorded which).

This clonotype was observed a few times. The chain links TRBV7-2 to TRBJ2-7, with D perhaps TRBD1 (6 bases). The CDR3 length is 13 residues. V lost 1 base to trimming and J lost 9 bases, with 13 bases between them. The germline gives CDR1 SGHTA, CDR2 FQGNSA. The DNA of the CDR3 is TGTGCCAGCAGCTTAGGGGACATTCCGGGGCAGTACTTC. It translates to CASSLGDIPGQYF.

Only a few counts were recorded for this clonotype. V is TRBV29-1 and J is TRBJ2-1; 10 bases match TRBD2. V lost 5 bases, J lost 5 bases, and 15 bases stayed unmatched. CDR1 SQVTM and CDR2 ANQGSEA come from the germline V gene. The CDR3 covers 17 residues. CDR3 coding DNA: TGCAGCGTTAGGTTTCTAGCGGGAGTCTCTGAGGACAATGAGCAGTTCTTC. Protein sequence: CSVRFLAGVSEDNEQFF.

The rearrangement links TRBV7-2 to TRBJ2-7; unclear D gene. V was pared by 5 bases and J by 2 bases, with 10 bases between. The CDR3 is 13 amino acids. Germline CDR1 is SGHTA and CDR2 is FQGNSA. The CDR3 region is CASSQAPPYEQYF. CDR3 bases: TGTGCCAGCAGCCAAGCTCCTCCCTACGAGCAGTACTTC. Full variable domain (outside the CDR3, taken from reference TRBV7-2 and TRBJ2-7): GAGVSQSPSNKVTEKGKDVELRCDPISGHTALYWYRQSLGQGLEFLIYFQGNSAPDKSGLPSDRFSAERTGGSVSTLTIQRTQQEDSAVYLCASSQAPPYEQYFGPGTRLTVT.

This clonotype occurred a few times. The chain uses TRBV6-1 and TRBJ2-1; 11 bases match TRBD2. This CDR3 region has 14 residues. Germline loops: CDR1 MNHNS, CDR2 SASEGT. J lost 5 bases, V lost 6 bases, and 3 bases had no gene match. CDR3 nucleotides: TGTGCCAGCAGCCCACTAGCGGGGGACAATGAGCAGTTCTTC. Protein: CASSPLAGDNEQFF.

This clonotype has at least ten counts. Because it lacks the conserved phenylalanine or tryptophan at the end, this CDR3 is likely a read error. V usage is TRBV5-1 and J usage is TRBJ2-3; TRBD2 is a possible D gene (6 bases). This CDR3 has 16 amino acids. Germline loops: CDR1 SGHRS, CDR2 YFSETQ. V was pared by 4 bases and J by 0 bases, with 15 bases between. CDR3 nucleotides: TGCGCCAGCAGCGGTATAGCGGATACCAGCACAGATACGCAGTATCTT. As protein: CASSGIADTSTDTQYL.

This clonotype was counted between two and nine times. The chain combines TRBV24-1 with TRBJ2-1, with D hard to call. Trimming removed 0 bases at V and 9 bases at J, with 8 bases between. Germline V gives CDR1 KGHDR, CDR2 SFDVKD. The CDR3 runs to 13 residues. CDR3 bases: TGTGCCACCAGTGATTTGCCACCAAGTGAGCAGTTCTTC. Its translation: CATSDLPPSEQFF.

This clonotype was observed a few times. The chain joins TRBV4-1 to TRBJ2-7, with a weak D call TRBD1 (5 bases). CDR1 and CDR2 (germline): MGHRA, YSYEKL. V was shortened by 0 bases and J by 3 bases, with 21 bases between the two germline ends. This CDR3 comprises 18 residues. The CDR3 bases are TGCGCCAGCAGCCAAGATTACCCGGACACGGGTTTAGACTACGAGCAGTACTTC. Translating gives CASSQDYPDTGLDYEQYF.

This chain connects TRBV29-1 to TRBJ2-1; 13 positions match TRBD2. Trimming took 5 bases from V and 8 from J; bases not matched to a gene: 9. This CDR3 comprises 15 residues. Per germline, CDR1 SQVTM and CDR2 ANQGSEA. Here the CDR3 reads CSVPGLAGVGDEQFF. The DNA of the CDR3 is TGCAGCGTTCCCGGACTAGCGGGAGTCGGGGATGAGCAGTTCTTC.

This clonotype was counted ten times or more. The chain employs TRBV20-1 and TRBJ2-1, with D hard to call. The CDR3 length is 13 residues. The V and J ends lost 0 bases and 3 bases respectively, with 6 bases between them. Germline V gives CDR1 DFQATT, CDR2 SNEGSKA (reference sequence). The CDR3 here is CSARDRLYNEQFF. The CDR3 DNA reads TGCAGTGCTAGAGACCGACTCTACAATGAGCAGTTCTTC.

Many counts were recorded for this clonotype. The chain recombines TRBV6-5 with TRBJ2-2, with D possibly being TRBD1 (6 bases). Germline V gene sequence: CDR1 MNHEY, CDR2 SVGAGI. The CDR3 covers 15 residues. The ends were cut back, 2 bases at V and 5 bases at J, with 12 bases in the middle. The CDR3: CASSYPGVSTGELFF. CDR3 sequence (DNA): TGTGCCAGCAGTTACCCAGGGGTGTCTACCGGGGAGCTGTTTTTT.

The sample holds a few counts of this clonotype. CDR3 coding DNA: TGTGCCAGCAGCTTAACGCACCCGCGGACAGGGTACTACAATGAGCAGTTCTTC. It encodes CASSLTHPRTGYYNEQFF. V is TRBV7-3 and J is TRBJ2-1; 8 bases map to TRBD1. The CDR3 sequence is 18 residues long. Germline V gene sequence: CDR1 SGHTA, CDR2 FQGTGA. J gave up 3 bases and V 0 bases, and 10 bases lay outside the gene matches.

This clonotype came up a few times. V and J are TRBV6-2 or TRBV6-3 and TRBJ2-5, with 11 bases fitting TRBD2. This CDR3 contains 15 residues. V lost 4 bases to trimming and J lost 4 bases; unmatched junction nucleotides: 5. Germline CDR1 is MNHEY and CDR2 is SVGEGT. In DNA, the CDR3 is TGTGCCAGCAGTTTAGCGGGAGGGCCTGGAGAGACCCAGTACTTC. It specifies CASSLAGGPGETQYF.

This clonotype has ten or more counts. The rearrangement links TRBV29-1 to TRBJ2-3; D is uncertain. Looked up from germline, CDR1 is SQVTM and CDR2 is ANQGSEA. Deletions cut 6 bases from V and 4 bases from J, with 14 bases between. The CDR3 covers 13 residues. The CDR3: CSVDPEVPDTQYF. The CDR3 nucleotides are TGCAGCGTAGATCCCGAAGTGCCAGATACGCAGTATTTT.

This chain links TRBV29-1 with TRBJ1-3; D is ambiguous. There are 14 residues in the CDR3. Trimming pared 1 base from V and 0 bases from J, leaving 7 bases between. Germline V gives CDR1 SQVTM, CDR2 ANQGSEA. The DNA of the CDR3 is TGCAGCGTTGAAGCCCGGGGCTCTGGAAACACCATATATTTT. This translates into CSVEARGSGNTIYF.

This clonotype was found many times. This chain links TRBV9 with TRBJ1-4, with D hard to call. The CDR3 loop spans 15 amino acids. Germline V gene data show CDR1 as SGDLS and CDR2 as YYNGEE. Between the trimmed V and J ends, which lost 0 bases and 7 bases, there was a span of 13 bases. The CDR3 sequence: CASSVGLGSGEKLFF. The DNA of the CDR3 is TGTGCCAGCAGCGTAGGATTGGGATCGGGTGAAAAACTGTTTTTT.

This chain connects TRBV6-1 to TRBJ2-7; D is unresolved. This CDR3 comprises 13 residues. V lost 7 bases and J 1 base, leaving 11 bases between the germline ends. CDR1 is MNHNS and CDR2 is SASEGT in the germline V gene. CDR3 DNA sequence: TGTGCCAGCACACTGACTTCTTCCTACGAGCAGTACTTC. It is translated as CASTLTSSYEQYF.

This rearrangement joins TRBV20-1 to TRBJ2-7; TRBD2 aligns across 7 bases. CDR1 DFQATT and CDR2 SNEGSKA come from the germline V gene (reference sequence). The CDR3 covers 13 residues. V shed 7 bases and J 0 bases; nucleotides not matched to a gene: 6. The CDR3 DNA reads TGCAGTGTCCCTAGCGGAAGCTCCTACGAGCAGTACTTC. This sequence encodes CSVPSGSSYEQYF.

This chain uses TRBV6-5 with TRBJ2-1; 9 bases fit TRBD2. Germline CDR1 reads MNHEY; CDR2 reads SVGAGI. CDR3 length equals 15 residues. V shed 2 bases and J 6 bases; nucleotides not matched to a gene: 5. The CDR3, as DNA: TGTGCCAGCAGTTACCGGCTAGCGGGAAGCAATGAGCAGTTCTTC. Translation gives CASSYRLAGSNEQFF.

The chain uses TRBV4-2 and TRBJ2-1; D may be TRBD1 or TRBD2 (5 bases each). The CDR3 has 15 residues. Trimming cost V 4 bases and J 3 bases, with 13 bases left between them. The germline CDR1 and CDR2 sequences are LGHNA and YNFKEQ. CDR3 residues: CASSPRDDIYNEQFF. The CDR3 coding sequence is TGTGCCAGCAGCCCCCGGGACGACATCTACAATGAGCAGTTCTTC.

This clonotype was detected a few times. The genes are TRBV27 and TRBJ1-4; 8 bases line up with TRBD1. V lost 4 bases and J lost 7; bases outside the gene matches: 17. Germline CDR1 and CDR2: MNHEY and SMNVEV (reference sequence). The CDR3 is 18 amino acids. The CDR3 DNA reads as TGTGCCAGCAGTTCCTACTCGAACCCGACAGGGGTGCCTGAAAAACTGTTTTTT. This codes for CASSSYSNPTGVPEKLFF.